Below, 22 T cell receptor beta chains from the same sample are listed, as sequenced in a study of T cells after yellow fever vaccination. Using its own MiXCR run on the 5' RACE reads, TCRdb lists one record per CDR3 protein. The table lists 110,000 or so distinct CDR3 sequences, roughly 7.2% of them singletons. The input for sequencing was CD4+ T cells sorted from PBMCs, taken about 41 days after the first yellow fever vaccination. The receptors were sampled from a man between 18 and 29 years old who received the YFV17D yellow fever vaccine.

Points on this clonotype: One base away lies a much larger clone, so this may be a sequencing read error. The CDR3 bases are TGTGCCAGCACTGACAACTATGGCTACACCTTC. Its translation: CASTDNYGYTF. The V gene is TRBV9, the J gene TRBJ1-2; D gene unclear. CDR1 SGDLS and CDR2 YYNGEE come from the germline V gene. V shed 6 bases and J shed 2 bases, with 5 bases lying between them. The CDR3 extends over 11 amino acids.

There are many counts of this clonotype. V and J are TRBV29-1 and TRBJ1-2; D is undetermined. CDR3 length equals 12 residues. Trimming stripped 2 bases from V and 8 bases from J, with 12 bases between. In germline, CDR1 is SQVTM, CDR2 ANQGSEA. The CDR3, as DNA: TGCAGCGTTGAACGGACGGGGTTGGGCTACACCTTC. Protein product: CSVERTGLGYTF.

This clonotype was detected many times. The CDR3 DNA reads as TGTGCCTGGAGTGAATTTTATGAGCAGTTCTTC. This encodes CAWSEFYEQFF. This chain joins TRBV30 and TRBJ2-1; no clear D. The CDR3 extends over 11 amino acids. Trimming pared 1 base from V and 8 bases from J, leaving 6 bases between. Germline values: CDR1 GTSNPN, CDR2 SVGIG (reference sequence).

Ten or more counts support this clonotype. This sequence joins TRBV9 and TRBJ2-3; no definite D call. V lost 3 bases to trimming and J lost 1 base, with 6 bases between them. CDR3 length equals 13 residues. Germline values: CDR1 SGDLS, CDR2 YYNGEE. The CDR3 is CASSALGTDTQYF. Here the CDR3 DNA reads TGTGCCAGCAGCGCTTTAGGCACAGATACGCAGTATTTT.

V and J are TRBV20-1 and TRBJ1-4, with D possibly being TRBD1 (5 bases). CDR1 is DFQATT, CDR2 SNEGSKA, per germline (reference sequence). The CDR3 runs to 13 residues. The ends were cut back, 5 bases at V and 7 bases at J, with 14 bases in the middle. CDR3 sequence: CSAPVRVGEKLFF. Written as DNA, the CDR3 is TGCAGTGCTCCCGTCAGGGTTGGTGAAAAACTGTTTTTT.

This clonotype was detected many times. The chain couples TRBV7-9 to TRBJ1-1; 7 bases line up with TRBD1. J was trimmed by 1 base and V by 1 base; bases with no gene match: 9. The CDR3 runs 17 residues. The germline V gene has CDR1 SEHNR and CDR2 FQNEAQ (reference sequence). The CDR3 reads CASSLGSRDRPNTEAFF. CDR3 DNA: TGTGCCAGCAGCTTAGGAAGTCGGGACAGACCGAACACTGAAGCTTTCTTT.

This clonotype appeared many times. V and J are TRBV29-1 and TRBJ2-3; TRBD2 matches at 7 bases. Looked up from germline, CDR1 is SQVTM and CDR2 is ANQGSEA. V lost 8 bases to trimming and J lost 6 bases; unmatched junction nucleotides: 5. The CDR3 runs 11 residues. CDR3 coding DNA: TGCAGCCCCGGTAGCGGGGATACGCAGTATTTT. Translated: CSPGSGDTQYF.

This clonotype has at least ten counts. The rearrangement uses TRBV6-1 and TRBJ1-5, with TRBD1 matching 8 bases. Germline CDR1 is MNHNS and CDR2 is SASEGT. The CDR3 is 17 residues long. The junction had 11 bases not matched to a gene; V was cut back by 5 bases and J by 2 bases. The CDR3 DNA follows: TGTGCCAGCAGTCCTGACAGGGGCGTTTTTGGCAATCAGCCCCAGCATTTT. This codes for CASSPDRGVFGNQPQHF.

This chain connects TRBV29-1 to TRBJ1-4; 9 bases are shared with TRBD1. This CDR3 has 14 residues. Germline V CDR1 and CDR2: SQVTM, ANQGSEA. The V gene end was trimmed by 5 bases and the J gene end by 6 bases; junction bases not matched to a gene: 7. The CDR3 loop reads CSVMPGQGYEKLFF. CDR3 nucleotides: TGCAGCGTTATGCCGGGACAGGGCTATGAAAAACTGTTTTTT.

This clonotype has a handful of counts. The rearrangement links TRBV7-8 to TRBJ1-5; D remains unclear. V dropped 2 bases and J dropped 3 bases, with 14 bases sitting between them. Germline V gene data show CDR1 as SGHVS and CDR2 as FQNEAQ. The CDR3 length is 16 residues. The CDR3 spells CASSLWPRSYNQPQHF. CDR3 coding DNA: TGTGCCAGCAGCTTATGGCCGAGGTCTTACAATCAGCCCCAGCATTTT.

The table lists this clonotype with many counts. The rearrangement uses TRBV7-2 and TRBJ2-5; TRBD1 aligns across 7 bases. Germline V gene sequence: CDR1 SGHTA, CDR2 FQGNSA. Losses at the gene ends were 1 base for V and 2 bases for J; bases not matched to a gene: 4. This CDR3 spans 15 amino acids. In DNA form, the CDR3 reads TGTGCCAGCAGCTTAGGATTGACAGGGCAAGAGACCCAGTACTTC. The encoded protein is CASSLGLTGQETQYF.

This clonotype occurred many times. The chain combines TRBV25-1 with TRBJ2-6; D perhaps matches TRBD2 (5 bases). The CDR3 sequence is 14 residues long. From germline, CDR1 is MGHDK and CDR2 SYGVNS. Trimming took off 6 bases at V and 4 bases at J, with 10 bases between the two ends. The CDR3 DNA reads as TGTGCCAGCAGGGATGCGGGCGGGGCCAACGTCCTGACTTTC. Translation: CASRDAGGANVLTF.

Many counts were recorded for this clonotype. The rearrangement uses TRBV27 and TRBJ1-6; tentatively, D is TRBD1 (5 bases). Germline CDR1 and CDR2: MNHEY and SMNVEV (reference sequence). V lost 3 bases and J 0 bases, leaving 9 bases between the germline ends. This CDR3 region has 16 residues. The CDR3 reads CASSFFQGSYNSPLHF. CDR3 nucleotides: TGTGCCAGCAGTTTCTTTCAGGGCTCCTATAATTCACCCCTCCACTTT.

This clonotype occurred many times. The CDR3: CASSYGGGSGNTIYF. In nucleotides, the CDR3 is TGTGCCAGCAGCTATGGTGGGGGCTCTGGAAACACCATATATTTT. The chain recombines TRBV7-2 with TRBJ1-3; possible D gene TRBD1, 5 bases. CDR1 SGHTA and CDR2 FQGNSA come from the germline V gene. V was clipped by 4 bases and J by 0 bases, with 10 bases between them. The CDR3 is made up of 15 amino acids.

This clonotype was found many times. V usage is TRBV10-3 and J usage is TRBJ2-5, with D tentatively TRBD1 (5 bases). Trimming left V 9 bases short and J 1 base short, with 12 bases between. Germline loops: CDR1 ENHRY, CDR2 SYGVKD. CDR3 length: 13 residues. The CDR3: CAIARQFQETQYF. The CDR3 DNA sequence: TGTGCCATTGCGAGACAGTTCCAAGAGACCCAGTACTTC.

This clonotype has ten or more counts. The CDR3 loop reads CASSYSSRMDTQYF. The CDR3 DNA reads as TGTGCCAGCAGTTACTCGAGTCGAATGGATACGCAGTATTTT. This chain joins TRBV6-5 and TRBJ2-3; no firm D call. CDR1 is MNHEY and CDR2 is SVGAGI in the germline V gene. The CDR3 runs to 14 residues. V was pared by 0 bases and J by 6 bases, with 10 bases between.

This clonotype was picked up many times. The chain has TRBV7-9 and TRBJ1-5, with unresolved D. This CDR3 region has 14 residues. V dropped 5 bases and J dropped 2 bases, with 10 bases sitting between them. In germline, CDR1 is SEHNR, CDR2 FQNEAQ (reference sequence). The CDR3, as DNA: TGTGCCAGCAGCGAGACTGTTGGCAATCAGCCCCAGCATTTT. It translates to CASSETVGNQPQHF.

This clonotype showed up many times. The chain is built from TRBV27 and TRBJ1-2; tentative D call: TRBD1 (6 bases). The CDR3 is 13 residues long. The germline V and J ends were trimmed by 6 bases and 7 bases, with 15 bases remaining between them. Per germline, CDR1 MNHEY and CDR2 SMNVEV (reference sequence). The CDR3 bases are TGTGCCAGCAGCCTTCAGGGGCAAGGTGGCTACACCTTC. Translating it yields CASSLQGQGGYTF.

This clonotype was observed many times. CDR3 loop: CASSVLTDTQYF. The DNA for the CDR3 is TGTGCCAGCAGTGTACTCACAGATACGCAGTATTTT. This chain uses TRBV2 with TRBJ2-3; D remains ambiguous. Trimming took off 4 bases at V and 2 bases at J, with 4 bases between the two ends. Germline values: CDR1 SNHLY, CDR2 FYNNEI. The CDR3 length is 12 residues.

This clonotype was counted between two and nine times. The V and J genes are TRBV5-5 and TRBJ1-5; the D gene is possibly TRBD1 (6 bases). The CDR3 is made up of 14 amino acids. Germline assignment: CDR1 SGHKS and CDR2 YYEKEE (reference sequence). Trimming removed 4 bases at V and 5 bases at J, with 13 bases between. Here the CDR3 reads CASSLDSLDQPQHF. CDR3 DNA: TGTGCCAGCAGCCTGGACAGTTTAGATCAGCCCCAGCATTTT.

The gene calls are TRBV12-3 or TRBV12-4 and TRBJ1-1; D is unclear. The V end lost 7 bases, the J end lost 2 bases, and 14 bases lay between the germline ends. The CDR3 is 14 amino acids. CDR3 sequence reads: CASKTRVLNTEAFF. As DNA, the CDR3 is TGTGCCAGCAAAACTAGGGTTTTAAACACTGAAGCTTTCTTT.

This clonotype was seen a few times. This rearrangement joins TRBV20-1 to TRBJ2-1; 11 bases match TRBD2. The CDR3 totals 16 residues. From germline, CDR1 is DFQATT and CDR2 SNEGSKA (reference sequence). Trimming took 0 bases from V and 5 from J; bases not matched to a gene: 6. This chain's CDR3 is CSARDPLAGANNEQFF. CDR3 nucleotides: TGCAGTGCTAGAGACCCACTAGCGGGGGCCAACAATGAGCAGTTCTTC.